This record covers a single T cell receptor (beta chain). The antigen remains unidentified. The CDR3 runs 14 residues. Germline loops: CDR1 SEHNR, CDR2 FQNEAQ (reference sequence). The entry originates in a study of cytomegalovirus exposure and HLA in healthy donors. Amplification used 60 Vbeta primers and 13 Jbeta primers. The assay was immunoSEQ multiplex PCR, and TCRdb's table has in-frame clones only and misses some. This sample has 150,000 to 200,000 clones, with around 80% found just once. Whole-study findings and limits: Sequencing likely produced, as an artifact, a cluster of highly shared sequence variants. Most TCR sequences showed up rarely, but some public TCRs showed up in many donors. Cytomegalovirus association was listed for about 180 TCR beta chains.

V gene TRBV7-9 combines with J gene TRBJ2-5; 7 bases agree with TRBD2. The J call may not be correct, given that the DNA end is closer to TRBJ2-7. This TCR derives from a woman in her late teens or twenties in good health and CMV-seropositive. Sequencing was carried out using PBMCs. DNA of the CDR3: TGTGCCAGCGGGGGTGCTAGCGGCTCCTACGAGCAGTACTTC. It translates to CASGGASGSYEQYF.